This TCR beta chain appears in the sequencing data of a study of shared clonotypes between healthy human individuals. Healthy HIV-negative adults without recent acute infections or vaccinations served as donors. In germline, CDR1 is MDHEN, CDR2 SYDVKM. V lost 7 bases and J 3 bases, leaving 8 bases between the germline ends. This CDR3 has 12 residues. Notes on this clone: Its antigen remains unknown. Other DNA sequences in this specimen translate into the identical CDR3.

The assay was carried out at the deep level. TCRdb's table, derived via immunoSEQ multiplex PCR, lists solely in-frame clones and lacks some. The sample lists some 2.3 million clones, 80% to 95% seen once, with about 0.39% in the top ten. General study results and limits: Non-shared clonotypes displayed generation probabilities falling below those of clonotypes present in all four donors. The rarefaction results pointed to incomplete sorted-subset sequencing despite large depth.

The V call is TRBV28, the J call TRBJ2-3; maybe TRBD2 (5 bases). The specimen sequenced was naive CD4+ T cells from PBMCs. This sample's subset: CD45RA+ positively selected. The receptor's source is a man aged 18 to 29 in good health. Some clones in this sample may be carry-over from other donors' samples. The CDR3 nucleotides are TGTGCCAGCACCCCGGGAACAGATACGCAGTATTTT. Protein product: CASTPGTDTQYF.